This TCR beta chain was obtained from a study of T cells in women clearing cervical HPV infection (dated by TCRdb to 2016 to 2019). Regarding the complete study: The cases were approximately 23 women with histologically confirmed HPV16-related CIN3 or worse, and 2 of those women had invasive cancers. Among cases, blood sampling came a median of approximately 150 days after lesion detection, with an interquartile range of roughly 85 to 220 days. This exploratory proof-of-principle case-control study, nested within the Guanacaste HPV Natural History Study in Costa Rica, compared TCR repertoires among women with different cervical HPV16 outcomes. Cases were matched to controls by age within five years and by the year the sample was collected. HLA typing was available for only a few women, so HLA type could not be excluded as a confounder. A median age of about 30 years was observed in cases versus roughly 38 in controls, and no significant differences in baseline characteristics were found. Blood from cases was collected at the visit at which the lesion was first identified, whereas blood from controls was collected once infection was no longer detected. Five blinded duplicates per group were added as quality controls, so that 60 or so samples were obtained: 50 or so participants and some 10 replicates. In the parent cohort, roughly 10,000 women aged 18 or older were enrolled in Guanacaste, Costa Rica, during about 1992 to 1994 and were followed for more than 6 years. The controls were fewer than 30 women whose single incident HPV16 infection cleared within 12 months with no development of precancer or cancer.

Every participant had a single incident cervical HPV16 infection, and prevalent HPV16 infections were excluded. Cervical HPV DNA was detected with MY09/MY11 PCR, and genotyping was done with dot-blot hybridization. Around 14 mL of heparinized blood was centrifuged, after which the buffy coat was aliquoted, frozen at -30 degrees C, and then stored at -80 degrees C. QIAGEN kits were used to extract genomic DNA from buffy coat specimens. In the case of this clone: Its cognate antigen has yet to be identified. The CDR3 extends 3 residues past the end of the read, so its final part is completed from the germline J gene.

Here is what the overall study found, with its caveats: Cases had lower TRBV6-7 relative abundance than controls (approximately 0.1% versus 0.16%; Bonferroni P = 0.0008). Random forest classifiers combining richness and V gene abundances distinguished cases from controls with an estimated AUC of approximately 0.8. T-cell numbers per sample were unknown, so richness differences could reflect varying T-cell content rather than repertoire biology. The cross-sectional design could not show whether associations preceded infection or resulted from it; effector/memory subsets and HPV-specific T cells were not isolated. CIN3+ cases had significantly higher TCR repertoire richness than controls across sequencing depths, but evenness did not differ between the groups.

The junction carries 26 bases between V and J, which are trimmed by 7 bases and 6 bases respectively. Spanning cysteine to phenylalanine, the CDR3 consists of 16 amino acids. The DNA has 39 bases, all within the CDR3, and is read from base 1. For CDR1 and CDR2, the germline V gene lists SGHRS and YFSETQ. The immunoSEQ assay used multiplex PCR to amplify TCR beta CDR3 regions from an average of roughly 1,200 ng of genomic DNA per sample. The assay corrected primer bias using a complete synthetic TCR repertoire to establish an amplification baseline. Amplicons were sequenced on the Illumina platform. Concerning the study's data processing: Sequence errors were corrected by clustering with frequency ratios and a modified nearest-neighbor algorithm, and the sequences were then analyzed in the immunoSEQ Analyzer using IMGT gene definitions. At each rarefaction depth, TCR richness and evenness were averaged over 20 rarefaction repeats, and samples with fewer sequences than the depth were excluded. Wilcoxon rank sum tests with FDR correction were used to compare V, D and J gene relative abundances between the groups. For the blinded duplicates, the intraclass correlation was approximately 96% for TCR richness and averaged about 81% across roughly 69 gene segments. Entries here come from immuneACCESS through TCRdb and include only in-frame sequences with V and J called. Some clones fail to appear in such tables; in the studies checked, an unresolved V gene covers under half of the shortfall, and the cause of the remainder is unknown. V, J and clone size were drawn from that table, and D and trimming were deduced from the DNA. The sample's table covers about 35,000 clones. The biggest ten clones account for about 7% of the sample.

Sequencing was carried out using blood buffy coat. This sequence originates from a woman between 18 and 75 years old with a cervical HPV16 infection that either progressed to CIN3+ or cleared (not recorded which). Recombination joined TRBV5-1 with TRBJ2-7; TRBD1 might be the D gene, on 7 matching bases. The encoded CDR3 is CASHKTRQGGTGEQYF. Partial CDR3 DNA: TGCGCCAGCCACAAAACCAGACAGGGAGGAACGGGCGAG.